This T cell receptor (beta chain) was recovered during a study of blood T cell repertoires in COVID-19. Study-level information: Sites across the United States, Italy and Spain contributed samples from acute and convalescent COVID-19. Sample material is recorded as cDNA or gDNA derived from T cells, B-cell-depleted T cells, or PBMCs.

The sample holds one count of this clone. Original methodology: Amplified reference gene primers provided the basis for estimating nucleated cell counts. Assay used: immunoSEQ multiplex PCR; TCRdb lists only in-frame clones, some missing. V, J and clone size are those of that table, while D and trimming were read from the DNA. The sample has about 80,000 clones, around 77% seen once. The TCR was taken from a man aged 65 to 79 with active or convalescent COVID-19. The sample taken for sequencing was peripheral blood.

The CDR3 region is CASTGTAQETQYF. DNA of the CDR3: TGTGCCAGCACCGGGACAGCCCAAGAGACCCAGTACTTC. The chain employs TRBV2 and TRBJ2-5; 7 nucleotides agree with TRBD1. The J segment lost 1 base and the V segment lost 7 bases, leaving 3 bases of the junction unmatched. The CDR3 contains 13 residues. CDR1 is SNHLY, CDR2 FYNNEI, per germline.